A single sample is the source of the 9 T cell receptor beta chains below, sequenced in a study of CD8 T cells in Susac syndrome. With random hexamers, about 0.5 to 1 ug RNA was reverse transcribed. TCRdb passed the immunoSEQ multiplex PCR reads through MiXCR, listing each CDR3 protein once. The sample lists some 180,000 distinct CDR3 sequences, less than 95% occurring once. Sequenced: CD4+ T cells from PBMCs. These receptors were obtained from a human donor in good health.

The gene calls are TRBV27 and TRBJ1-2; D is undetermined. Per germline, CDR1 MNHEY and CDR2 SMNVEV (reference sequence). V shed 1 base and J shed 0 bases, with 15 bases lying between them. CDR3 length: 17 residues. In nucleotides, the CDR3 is TGTGCCAGCAGTTTATTTCCCCCAGTTCCAGCTAACTATGGCTACACCTTC. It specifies CASSLFPPVPANYGYTF.

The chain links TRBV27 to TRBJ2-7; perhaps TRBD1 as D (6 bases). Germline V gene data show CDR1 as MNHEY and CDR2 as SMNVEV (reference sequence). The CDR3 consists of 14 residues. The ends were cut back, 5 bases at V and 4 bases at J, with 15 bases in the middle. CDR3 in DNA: TGTGCCAGCAGTCAATGGGACAAGACTTACGAGCAGTACTTC. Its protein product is CASSQWDKTYEQYF.

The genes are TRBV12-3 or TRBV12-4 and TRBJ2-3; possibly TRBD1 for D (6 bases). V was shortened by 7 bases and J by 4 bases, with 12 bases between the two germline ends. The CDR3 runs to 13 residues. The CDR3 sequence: CASNPGDADTQYF. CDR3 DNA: TGTGCCAGCAATCCAGGGGATGCAGATACGCAGTATTTT.

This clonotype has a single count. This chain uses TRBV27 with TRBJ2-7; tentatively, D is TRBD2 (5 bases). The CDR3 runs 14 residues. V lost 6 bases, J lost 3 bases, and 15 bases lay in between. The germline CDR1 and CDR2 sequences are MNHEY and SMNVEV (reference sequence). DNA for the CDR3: TGTGCCAGCAGACGGACTGGAGGCCTCTACGAGCAGTACTTC. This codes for CASRRTGGLYEQYF.

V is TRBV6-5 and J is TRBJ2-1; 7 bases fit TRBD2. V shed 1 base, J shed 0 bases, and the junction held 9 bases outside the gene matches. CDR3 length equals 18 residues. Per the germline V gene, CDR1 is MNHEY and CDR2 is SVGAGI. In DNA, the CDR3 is TGTGCCAGCAGTTACTATGGTAGCGGGTTTAGCTCCTACAATGAGCAGTTCTTC. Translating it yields CASSYYGSGFSSYNEQFF.

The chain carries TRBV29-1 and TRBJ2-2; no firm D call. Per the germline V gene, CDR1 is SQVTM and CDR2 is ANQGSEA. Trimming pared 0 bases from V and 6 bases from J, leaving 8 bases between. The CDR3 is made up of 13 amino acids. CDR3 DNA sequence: TGCAGCGTTGAAGAACTTATGGCCGGGGAGCTGTTTTTT. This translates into CSVEELMAGELFF.

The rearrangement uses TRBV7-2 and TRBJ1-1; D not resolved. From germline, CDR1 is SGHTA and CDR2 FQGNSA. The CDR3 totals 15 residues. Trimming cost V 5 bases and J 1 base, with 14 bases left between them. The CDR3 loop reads CASSLSFIGNTEAFF. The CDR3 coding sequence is TGTGCCAGCAGCCTGAGCTTTATTGGGAACACTGAAGCTTTCTTT.

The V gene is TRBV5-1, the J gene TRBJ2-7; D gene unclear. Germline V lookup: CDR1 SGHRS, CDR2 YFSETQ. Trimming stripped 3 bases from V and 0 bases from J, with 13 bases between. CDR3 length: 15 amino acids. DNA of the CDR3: TGCGCCAGCAGCTCACCAGACATTAGCTCCTACGAGCAGTACTTC. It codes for CASSSPDISSYEQYF.

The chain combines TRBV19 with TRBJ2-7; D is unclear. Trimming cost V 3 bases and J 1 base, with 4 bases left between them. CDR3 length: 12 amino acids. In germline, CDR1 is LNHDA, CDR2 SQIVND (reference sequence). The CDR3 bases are TGTGCCAGTAGTATGGGGTCCTACGAGCAGTACTTC. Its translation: CASSMGSYEQYF.